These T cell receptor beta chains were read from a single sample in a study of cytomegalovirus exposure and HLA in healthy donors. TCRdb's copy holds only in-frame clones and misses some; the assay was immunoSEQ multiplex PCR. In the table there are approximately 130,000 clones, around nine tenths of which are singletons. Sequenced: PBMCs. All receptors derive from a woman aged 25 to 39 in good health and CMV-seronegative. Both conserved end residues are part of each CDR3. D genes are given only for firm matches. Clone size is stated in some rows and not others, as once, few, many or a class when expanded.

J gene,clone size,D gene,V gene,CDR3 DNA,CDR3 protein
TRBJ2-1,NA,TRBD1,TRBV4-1,TGCGCCAGCAGCCAGGGGGACCGGGACAGGGGGCTGGATGAGCAGTTCTTC,CASSQGDRDRGLDEQFF
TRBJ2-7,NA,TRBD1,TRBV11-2,TGTGCCAGCAGCTTCGGGACAGGGACCTACGAGCAGTACTTC,CASSFGTGTYEQYF
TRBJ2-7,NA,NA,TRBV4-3,TGCGCCAGCAGCCAAGACCTTGCGCTAGCCACCTACGAGCAGTACTTC,CASSQDLALATYEQYF
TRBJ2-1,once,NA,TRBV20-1,TGCAGTGCCCAGCAGGGTAATGAGCAGTTCTTC,CSAQQGNEQFF
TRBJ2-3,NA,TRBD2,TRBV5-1,TGCGCCAGCAGCGCGGGGGGGGGCCTCACAGATACGCAGTATTTT,CASSAGGGLTDTQYF
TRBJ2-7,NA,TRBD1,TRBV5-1,TGCGCCAGCAGTAAACAGGGGTCGAGCTCCTACGAGCAGTACTTC,CASSKQGSSSYEQYF
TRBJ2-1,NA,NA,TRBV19,TGTGCCAGTAGTATCCCCTCTAGTTATGAGCAGTTCTTC,CASSIPSSYEQFF
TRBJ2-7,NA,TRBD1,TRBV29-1,TGCAGCGTGGGGACAGGGGGGTTCGGCGAGCAGTACTTC,CSVGTGGFGEQYF
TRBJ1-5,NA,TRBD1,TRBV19,TGTGCCAGTAGTCCAGGGGGTAGGGGCAATCAGCCCCAGCATTTT,CASSPGGRGNQPQHF
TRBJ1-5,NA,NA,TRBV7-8,TGTGCCAGCAGCTTAGCGAGGCAGGGTGGGCAGCCCCAGCATTTT,CASSLARQGGQPQHF
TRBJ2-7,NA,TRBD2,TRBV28,TGTGCCAGCAGAAGCGGGGTTCTCTACGAGCAGTACTTC,CASRSGVLYEQYF
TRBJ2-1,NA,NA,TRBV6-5,TGTGCCAGCGGTGTGTGGGCAGCCAATGAGCAGTTCTTC,CASGVWAANEQFF
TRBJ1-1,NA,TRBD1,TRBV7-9,TGTTCCAGCAGCTCCTGGACAGGGTTGAACACTGAAGCTTTCTTT,CSSSSWTGLNTEAFF
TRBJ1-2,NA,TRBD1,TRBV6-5,TGTGCCAGCAGAACAGGGGGATATAACTATGGCTACACCTTC,CASRTGGYNYGYTF
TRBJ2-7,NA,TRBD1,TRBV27,TGTGCCAGCAGTCCCTACCACTCGGGACAGCCTGACTCCTACGAGCAGTACTTC,CASSPYHSGQPDSYEQYF
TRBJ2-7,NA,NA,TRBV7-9,TGTGCCAGCAGCTTTGAGGGAGGGGGTGTACGCGAGCAGTACTTC,CASSFEGGGVREQYF
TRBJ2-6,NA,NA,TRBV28,TGTGCCAGCACTAAACCTGGGGCCAACGTCCTGACTTTC,CASTKPGANVLTF
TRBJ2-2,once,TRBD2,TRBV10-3,TGTGCCATCAAGGCGACTAGCGGGGGCGCGAACTACACCGGGGAGCTGTTTTTT,CAIKATSGGANYTGELFF
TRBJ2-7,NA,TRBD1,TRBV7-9,TGTGCCAGCAGCTTAGTCCTTCCACAGGGGGCCTACGAGCAGTACTTC,CASSLVLPQGAYEQYF
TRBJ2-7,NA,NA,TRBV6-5,TGTGCCAGCAGCTACCGCGGCGGGGTGGGGGAGCAGTACTTC,CASSYRGGVGEQYF
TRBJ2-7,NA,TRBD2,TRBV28,TGTGCCAGCAGTTTATTGGGACTAGCGGGAGCGAACTACGAGCAGTACTTC,CASSLLGLAGANYEQYF
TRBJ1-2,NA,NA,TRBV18,TGTGCCAGCTCACCAGGAAATCTAGACTATGGCTACACCTTC,CASSPGNLDYGYTF
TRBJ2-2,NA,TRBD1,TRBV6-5,TGTGCCAGCAGGGACAGGGCGGACACCGGGGAGCTGTTTTTT,CASRDRADTGELFF
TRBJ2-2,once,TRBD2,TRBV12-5,TGTGCTAGTGGTTTCTTCCCGAGCGGGAGGACCACCGGGGAGCTGTTTTTT,CASGFFPSGRTTGELFF
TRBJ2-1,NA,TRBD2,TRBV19,TGTGCCAGTAGTTTGGGGACTAGCGGGTACAATGAGCAGTTCTTC,CASSLGTSGYNEQFF
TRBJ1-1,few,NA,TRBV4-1,TGCGCCAGCAGCCAAGTACCCCCCCAGGCCGACACTGAAGCTTTCTTT,CASSQVPPQADTEAFF
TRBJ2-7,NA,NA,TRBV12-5,TGTGCTAGTGGTCCCCGGCTACAGGGTTGGCACGAGCAGTACTTC,CASGPRLQGWHEQYF
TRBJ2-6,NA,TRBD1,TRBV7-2,TGTGCCAGCAGCTCAGACAGGGCTGGGGCCAACGTCCTGACTTTC,CASSSDRAGANVLTF
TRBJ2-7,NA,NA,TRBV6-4,TGTGCCAGCAGGCACCCCTCCCTAGCCAAGTTCTCCTACGAGCAGTACTTC,CASRHPSLAKFSYEQYF
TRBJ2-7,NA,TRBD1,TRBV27,TGTGCCAGCAGCACGGACAGGGAGTACGAGCAGTACTTC,CASSTDREYEQYF
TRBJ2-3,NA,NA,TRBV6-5,TGTGCCAGCACTTGGGGGGCAGATACGCAGTATTTT,CASTWGADTQYF
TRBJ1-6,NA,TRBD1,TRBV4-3,TGCGCCAGCAGCCAAGAGAGGGGACAGGGGGGCCCCCTAAGCACCCTCCACTTT,CASSQERGQGGPLSTLHF
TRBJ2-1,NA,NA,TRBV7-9,TGTGCCAGCAGAAACGGACTCAGCTCCTACAATGAGCAGTTCTTC,CASRNGLSSYNEQFF
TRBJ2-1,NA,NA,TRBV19,TGTGCCTCCAGTACCCGGACAGGAGGGTACAATGAGCAGTTCTTC,CASSTRTGGYNEQFF
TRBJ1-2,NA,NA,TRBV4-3,TGCGCCAGCAGCCAAGATAGGGGAACATACTATGGCTACACCTTC,CASSQDRGTYYGYTF
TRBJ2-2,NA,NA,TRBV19,TGTGCCAGTAATCAGCGCCCGGGCGGGGAGCTGTTTTTT,CASNQRPGGELFF
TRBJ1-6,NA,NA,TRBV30,TGTGCCTGTGAATCTTCCCGGGCAGGGCGCGGAAATTCACCCCTCCACTTT,CACESSRAGRGNSPLHF
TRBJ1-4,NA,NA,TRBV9,TGTGCCAGCAGCGTAAGGCCCTGGGGAGGGGCTAATGAAAAACTGTTTTTT,CASSVRPWGGANEKLFF
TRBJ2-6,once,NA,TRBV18,TGTGCCAGCTCACCAGGTCGAAGCGACGTCCTGACTTTC,CASSPGRSDVLTF
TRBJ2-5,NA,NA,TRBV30,TGTGCCTGGACAAGGGGGGGAAGCCAAGAGACCCAGTACTTC,CAWTRGGSQETQYF
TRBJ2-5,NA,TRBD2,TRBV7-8,TGTGCCAGCAGTCGACGAGCGGGAGGGTCCCAAGAGACCCAGTACTTC,CASSRRAGGSQETQYF
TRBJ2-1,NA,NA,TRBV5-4,TGTGCCAGCAGCTTTGGCCCTGGAGTCAATGAGCAGTTCTTC,CASSFGPGVNEQFF
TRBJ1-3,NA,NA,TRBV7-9,TGTGCCAGCAGCTTCCCCCCGGAGACTAATTTT,CASSFPPETNF
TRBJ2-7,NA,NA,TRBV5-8,TGTGCCAGCAACACAGGTTTTGGAGCCTACGAGCAGTACTTC,CASNTGFGAYEQYF
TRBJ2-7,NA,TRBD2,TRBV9,TGTGCCAGCAGCGTCTACGGGACTAGCGGGTCCGAGCAGTACTTC,CASSVYGTSGSEQYF
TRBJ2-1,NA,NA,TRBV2,TGTGCCAGCGGCATCATTTACAATGAGCAGTTCTTC,CASGIIYNEQFF
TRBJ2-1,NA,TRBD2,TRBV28,TGTGCCAGCAGTGGGACTAGCGGGAGCGGGCAGTTCTTC,CASSGTSGSGQFF
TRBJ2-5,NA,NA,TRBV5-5,TGTGCCAGCAGCTTGGGAGACTGGCAAGAGACCCAGTACTTC,CASSLGDWQETQYF
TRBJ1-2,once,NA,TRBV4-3,TGCGCCAGCAGCCAAGGTGGAGGGGCGGGTGGCTACACCTTC,CASSQGGGAGGYTF
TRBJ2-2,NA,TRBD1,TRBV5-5,TGTGCCAGCAGCCCCTCCCGGACAGGGGCCAACACCGGGGAGCTGTTTTTT,CASSPSRTGANTGELFF
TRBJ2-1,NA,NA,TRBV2,TGTGCCAGCGGTGCAATAGCAGGGTACAATGAGCAGTTCTTC,CASGAIAGYNEQFF
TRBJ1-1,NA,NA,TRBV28,TGTGCCAGCAGTTTAAACTGGAACACTGAAGCTTTCTTT,CASSLNWNTEAFF
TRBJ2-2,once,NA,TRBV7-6,TGTGCCAGCAGCTTAGATGTTACGGTTACCGGGGAGCTGTTTTTT,CASSLDVTVTGELFF
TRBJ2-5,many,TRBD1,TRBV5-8,TGTGCCAGCAGTCTCCCAGGGGGCGCTCGGGAGACCCAGTACTTC,CASSLPGGARETQYF
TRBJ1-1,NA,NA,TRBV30,TGTGCCTGGAGGCCCACAGGGCACACTGAAGCTTTCTTT,CAWRPTGHTEAFF
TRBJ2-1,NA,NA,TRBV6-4,TGTGCCAGCAGTGACTCGCCAGGGATTACAATCAATGAGCAGTTCTTC,CASSDSPGITINEQFF
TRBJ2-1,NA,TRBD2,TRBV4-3,TGCGCCAGCAGCCAAGATACTAGCGGTTCCTACAATGAGCAGTTCTTC,CASSQDTSGSYNEQFF
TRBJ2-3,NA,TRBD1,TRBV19,TGTGCCAGTAGGAACCACAGGGGGTTGGGCACAGATACGCAGTATTTT,CASRNHRGLGTDTQYF